This TCR beta chain was recorded in a study of blood T cell repertoires in COVID-19. The CDR3 runs to 12 residues. V gave up 5 bases and J gave up 8 bases, with 12 bases separating them. The table came from immunoSEQ multiplex PCR; TCRdb's copy has only in-frame clones and leaves some out. The sample has some 250,000 clones, approximately 83% seen once. The clonotype was recovered from a woman aged 50 to 65 who had recovered from COVID-19. The sequenced material came from PBMCs or T cells enriched from blood (not recorded which). The chain is built from TRBV12-3 or TRBV12-4 and TRBJ1-2, with unresolved D. The CDR3 sequence: CASSILTSGYTF. CDR3 coding DNA: TGTGCCAGCAGTATCCTGACAAGCGGCTACACCTTC.